Listed below are T cell receptor beta chains from one sample, sequenced in a study of CD8+ T cells in alopecia areata. Produced via immunoSEQ multiplex PCR; TCRdb's table is partial and in-frame only. The data hold some 110,000 clones, with 30% to 40% observed a single time. The sample comprised CD4+ T cells sorted from blood. Every receptor here comes from a human donor with alopecia areata. CDR3s include the opening cysteine and the closing phenylalanine or tryptophan. The D gene is left open where the match is weak. Clone size is given for some rows only: seen once, a few or many times, or a class if the clone is expanded.

v_gene	j_gene	d_gene	abundance	CDR3nt	CDR3aa
TRBV28	TRBJ2-5	NA	NA	TGTGCCAGCAGTTCCGGGGGCCGGGTGACCCAGTACTTC	CASSSGGRVTQYF
TRBV29-1	TRBJ2-5	NA	few	TGCAGCGTTGAGATACAGGGAGGGGAGACCCAGTACTTC	CSVEIQGGETQYF
TRBV30	TRBJ2-4	TRBD2	NA	TGTGCCTTCCGTTCAAGCGGGATAGACATTCAGTACTTC	CAFRSSGIDIQYF
TRBV29-1	TRBJ2-7	TRBD1	NA	TGCAGCGTTGAAGGGACAGGGGGCGAGTGGGTAAGCGAGCAGTACTTC	CSVEGTGGEWVSEQYF
TRBV20-1	TRBJ2-7	NA	NA	TGCAGTGCTAGATCCCCCAGAGAGCAGTACTTC	CSARSPREQYF
TRBV5-4	TRBJ2-6	NA	NA	TGTGCCAGCAGCTTCCGGGGCTCTGGGGCCAACGTCCTGACTTTC	CASSFRGSGANVLTF
TRBV29-1	TRBJ1-2	TRBD1	NA	TGCAGCGGGGACAGGCTCTATGGCTACACCTTC	CSGDRLYGYTF
TRBV2	TRBJ2-5	TRBD1	NA	TGTGCCAGCAGTGGTACTACAGGGGGGACCCAGTACTTC	CASSGTTGGTQYF
TRBV29-1	TRBJ2-5	NA	NA	TGCAGCGTTGAACCACAAGAGACCCAGTACTTC	CSVEPQETQYF
TRBV5-1	TRBJ2-1	TRBD2	NA	TGCGCCAGCAGCCCTAGGACTAGCGAGGGTGAGCAGTTCTTC	CASSPRTSEGEQFF
TRBV7-3	TRBJ2-2	NA	NA	TGTGCCAGCAGCTTGAGCGGGACCGGGGAGCTGTTTTTT	CASSLSGTGELFF
TRBV2	TRBJ2-3	TRBD2	NA	TGTGCCACCACCGGGACTAGCGCAGATACGCAGTATTTT	CATTGTSADTQYF
TRBV29-1	TRBJ1-1	NA	NA	TGCAGCGGGTTCGACAGGACCATGAACACTGAAGCTTTCTTT	CSGFDRTMNTEAFF
TRBV7-3	TRBJ2-1	NA	NA	TGTGCCAGCAGCAGCTCAGATTCCGCTTACAATGAGCAGTTCTTC	CASSSSDSAYNEQFF